This T cell receptor (beta chain) was recorded in a study of vaccination effects on CD4 cells after COVID-19. Details on this clone: Its target is unknown.

ViraFEST assay sequencing came after antigen-specific CD4+ T cells were expanded with viral peptide pools. The authors isolated CD4+ T cells after around 9 days of culture. Subjects were given two BNT162b2 or mRNA-1273 vaccine doses. Cultures had half their medium replaced with IL-2 medium on days 3 and 7. TCRdb's table, derived via immunoSEQ multiplex PCR, lists solely in-frame clones and lacks some. The sample consists of nearly 30,000 clones, around 75% of them appearing once. Sequenced material: CD4+ T cells from PBMCs cultured with SARS-CoV-2 spike peptides, taken after COVID-19 vaccination. The sequence came from a human donor who received a COVID-19 vaccine. Some clones in this sample may be carry-over from other donors' samples.

The CDR3 loop is CAWRWAGGEAFF. The CDR3 DNA sequence: TGTGCCTGGAGATGGGCAGGGGGGGAAGCTTTCTTT. The chain couples TRBV30 to TRBJ1-1, with 7 bases fitting TRBD1. Germline CDR1 GTSNPN, CDR2 SVGIG (reference sequence). This CDR3 is built from 12 residues. The V segment lost 3 bases and the J segment 8 bases; nucleotides outside the gene matches: 6. The whole variable domain, remainder taken from reference TRBV30 and TRBJ1-1, is SQTIHQWPATLVQPVGSPLSLECTVEGTSNPNLYWYRQAAGRGLQLLFYSVGIGQISSEVPQNLSASRPQDRQFILSSKKLLLSDSGFYLCAWRWAGGEAFFGQGTRLTVV.